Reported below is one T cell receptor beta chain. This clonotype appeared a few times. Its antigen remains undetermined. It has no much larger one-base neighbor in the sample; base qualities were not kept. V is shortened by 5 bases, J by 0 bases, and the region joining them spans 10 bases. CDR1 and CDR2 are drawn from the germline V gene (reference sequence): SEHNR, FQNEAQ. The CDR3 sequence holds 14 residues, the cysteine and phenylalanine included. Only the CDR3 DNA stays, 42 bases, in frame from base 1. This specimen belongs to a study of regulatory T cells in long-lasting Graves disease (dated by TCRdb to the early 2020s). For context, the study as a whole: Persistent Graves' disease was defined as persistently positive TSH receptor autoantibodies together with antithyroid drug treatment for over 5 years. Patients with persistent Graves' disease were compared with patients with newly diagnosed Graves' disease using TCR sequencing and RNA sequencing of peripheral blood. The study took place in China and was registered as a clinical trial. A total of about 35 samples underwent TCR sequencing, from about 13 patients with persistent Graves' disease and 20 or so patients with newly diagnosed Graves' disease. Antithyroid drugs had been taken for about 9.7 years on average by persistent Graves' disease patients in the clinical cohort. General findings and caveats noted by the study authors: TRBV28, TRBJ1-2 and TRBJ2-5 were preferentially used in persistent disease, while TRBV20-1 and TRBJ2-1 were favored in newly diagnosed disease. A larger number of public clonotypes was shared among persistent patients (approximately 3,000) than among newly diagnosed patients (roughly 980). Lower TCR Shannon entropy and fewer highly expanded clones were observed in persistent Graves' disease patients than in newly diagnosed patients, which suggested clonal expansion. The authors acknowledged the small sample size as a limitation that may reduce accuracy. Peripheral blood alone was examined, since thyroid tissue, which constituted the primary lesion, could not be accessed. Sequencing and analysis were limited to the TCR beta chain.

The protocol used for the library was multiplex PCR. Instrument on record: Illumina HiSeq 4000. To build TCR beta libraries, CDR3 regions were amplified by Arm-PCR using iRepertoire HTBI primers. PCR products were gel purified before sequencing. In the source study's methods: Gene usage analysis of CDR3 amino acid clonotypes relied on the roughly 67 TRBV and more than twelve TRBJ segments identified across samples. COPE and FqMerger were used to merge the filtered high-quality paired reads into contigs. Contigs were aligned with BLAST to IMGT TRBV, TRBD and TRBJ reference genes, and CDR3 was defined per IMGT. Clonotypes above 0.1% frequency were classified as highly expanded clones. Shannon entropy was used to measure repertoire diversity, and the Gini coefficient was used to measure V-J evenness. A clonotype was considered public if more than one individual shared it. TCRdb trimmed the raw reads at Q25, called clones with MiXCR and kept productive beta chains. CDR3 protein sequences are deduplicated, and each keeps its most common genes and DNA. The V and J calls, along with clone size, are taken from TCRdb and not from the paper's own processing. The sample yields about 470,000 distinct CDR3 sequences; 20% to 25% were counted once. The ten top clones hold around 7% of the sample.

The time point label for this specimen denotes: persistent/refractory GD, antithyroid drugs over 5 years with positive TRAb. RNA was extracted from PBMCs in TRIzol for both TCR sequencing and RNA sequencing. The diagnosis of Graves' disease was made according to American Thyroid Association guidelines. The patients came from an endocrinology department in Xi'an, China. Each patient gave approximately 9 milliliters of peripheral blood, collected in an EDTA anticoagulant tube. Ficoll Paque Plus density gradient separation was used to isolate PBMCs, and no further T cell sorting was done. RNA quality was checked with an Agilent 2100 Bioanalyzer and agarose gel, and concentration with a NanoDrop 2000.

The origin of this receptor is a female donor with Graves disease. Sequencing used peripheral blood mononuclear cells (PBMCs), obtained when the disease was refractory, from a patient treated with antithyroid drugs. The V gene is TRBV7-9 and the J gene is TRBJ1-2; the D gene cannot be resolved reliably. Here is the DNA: TGTGCCAGCAGCCCTCCTGGAGCTAACTATGGCTACACCTTC. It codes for CASSPPGANYGYTF. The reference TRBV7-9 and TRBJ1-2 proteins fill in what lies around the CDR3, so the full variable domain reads DTGVSQNPRHKITKRGQNVTFRCDPISEHNRLYWYRQTLGQGPEFLTYFQNEAQLEKSRLLSDRFSAERPKGSFSTLEIQRTEQGDSAMYLCASSPPGANYGYTFGSGTRLTVV.